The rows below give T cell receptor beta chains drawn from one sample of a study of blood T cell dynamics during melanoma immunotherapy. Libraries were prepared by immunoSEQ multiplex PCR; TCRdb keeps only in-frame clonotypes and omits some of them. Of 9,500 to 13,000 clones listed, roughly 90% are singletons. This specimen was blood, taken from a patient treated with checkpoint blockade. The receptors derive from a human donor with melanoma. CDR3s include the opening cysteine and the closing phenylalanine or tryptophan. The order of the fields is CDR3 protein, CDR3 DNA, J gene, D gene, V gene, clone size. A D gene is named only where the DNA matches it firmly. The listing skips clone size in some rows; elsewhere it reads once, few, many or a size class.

CDR3aa: CASSPPGAGNAIYF
CDR3nt: TGTGCCAGCAGTCCCCCGGGAGCCGGAAACGCCATATATTTT
j_gene: TRBJ1-3
d_gene: .
v_gene: TRBV28
abundance: .

CDR3aa: CASSYSLGSGNTIYF
CDR3nt: TGTGCCAGCAGTTACTCACTGGGCTCTGGAAACACCATATATTTT
j_gene: TRBJ1-3
d_gene: .
v_gene: TRBV6-5
abundance: .

CDR3aa: CASSLKGAASYEQYF
CDR3nt: TGTGCCAGCAGCTTAAAGGGGGCGGCCTCCTACGAGCAGTACTTC
j_gene: TRBJ2-7
d_gene: TRBD1
v_gene: TRBV7-3
abundance: once

CDR3aa: CASSLGILAGSEETQYF
CDR3nt: TGTGCCAGCAGCTTAGGTATCCTAGCGGGAAGCGAGGAGACCCAGTACTTC
j_gene: TRBJ2-5
d_gene: TRBD2
v_gene: TRBV7-6
abundance: .

CDR3aa: CASSPFLAGSSYEQYF
CDR3nt: TGTGCCAGCTCACCCTTCTTAGCGGGAAGCTCCTACGAGCAGTACTTC
j_gene: TRBJ2-7
d_gene: TRBD2
v_gene: TRBV18
abundance: .

CDR3aa: CASTGTGGWQPQHF
CDR3nt: TGTGCCAGTACGGGGACAGGGGGCTGGCAGCCCCAGCATTTT
j_gene: TRBJ1-5
d_gene: TRBD1
v_gene: TRBV6-6
abundance: .

CDR3aa: CATNSGRGKNQPQHF
CDR3nt: TGTGCCACCAACAGCGGCAGGGGGAAAAATCAGCCCCAGCATTTT
j_gene: TRBJ1-5
d_gene: TRBD1
v_gene: TRBV15
abundance: .

CDR3aa: CASSFGQGLGNTEAFF
CDR3nt: TGCGCCAGCAGCTTTGGACAGGGGCTGGGGAACACTGAAGCTTTCTTT
j_gene: TRBJ1-1
d_gene: TRBD1
v_gene: TRBV5-1
abundance: .

CDR3aa: CASSLSTGASGNIQYF
CDR3nt: TGCGCCAGCAGCTTATCGACAGGGGCATCGGGAAACATTCAGTACTTC
j_gene: TRBJ2-4
d_gene: TRBD1
v_gene: TRBV5-1
abundance: .

CDR3aa: CASSHTGTPFGGYTF
CDR3nt: TGTGCCAGCAGTCATACCGGGACACCTTTTGGCGGCTACACCTTC
j_gene: TRBJ1-2
d_gene: .
v_gene: TRBV7-9
abundance: .

CDR3aa: CASSVSSFDYGYTF
CDR3nt: TGTGCCAGCAGCGTAAGTTCTTTCGACTATGGCTACACCTTC
j_gene: TRBJ1-2
d_gene: .
v_gene: TRBV9
abundance: few

CDR3aa: CPNWENIQYF
CDR3nt: TGCCCGAACTGGGAAAACATTCAGTACTTC
j_gene: TRBJ2-4
d_gene: .
v_gene: TRBV28
abundance: .

CDR3aa: CASSTAQHNEQFF
CDR3nt: TGTGCCAGTAGTACGGCTCAACACAATGAGCAGTTCTTC
j_gene: TRBJ2-1
d_gene: .
v_gene: TRBV19
abundance: .

CDR3aa: CASSPDYNEQFF
CDR3nt: TGTGCCAGCAGCCCCGACTACAATGAGCAGTTCTTC
j_gene: TRBJ2-1
d_gene: .
v_gene: TRBV7-2
abundance: .

CDR3aa: CASSLDGSGSLSYEQYF
CDR3nt: TGTGCCAGCAGCTTAGATGGTAGCGGGAGTTTAAGCTACGAGCAGTACTTC
j_gene: TRBJ2-7
d_gene: TRBD2
v_gene: TRBV11-2
abundance: .

CDR3aa: CASSHPDTGTGGRETQYF
CDR3nt: TGCGCCAGCAGCCATCCTGACACCGGGACAGGGGGCAGGGAGACCCAGTACTTC
j_gene: TRBJ2-5
d_gene: TRBD1
v_gene: TRBV4-1
abundance: .

CDR3aa: CASSDSGLTYNEQFF
CDR3nt: TGTGCCAGCAGTGACAGCGGGCTCACCTACAATGAGCAGTTCTTC
j_gene: TRBJ2-1
d_gene: .
v_gene: TRBV6-4
abundance: .

CDR3aa: CASSSGSSYNEQFF
CDR3nt: TGTGCCAGCAGCTCAGGGAGCTCCTACAATGAGCAGTTCTTC
j_gene: TRBJ2-1
d_gene: .
v_gene: TRBV11-3
abundance: .

CDR3aa: CASSPEGGVKGNEQFF
CDR3nt: TGCGCCAGCAGCCCAGAAGGGGGTGTAAAGGGGAATGAGCAGTTCTTC
j_gene: TRBJ2-1
d_gene: .
v_gene: TRBV5-1
abundance: once

CDR3aa: CAIKMSESTDTQYF
CDR3nt: TGTGCCATCAAGATGAGCGAGTCCACAGATACGCAGTATTTT
j_gene: TRBJ2-3
d_gene: .
v_gene: TRBV10-3
abundance: .

CDR3aa: CASSLRGAFTGYEQYF
CDR3nt: TGTGCCAGCAGCTTGAGGGGGGCTTTTACTGGCTACGAGCAGTACTTC
j_gene: TRBJ2-7
d_gene: .
v_gene: TRBV5-6
abundance: .

CDR3aa: CASRLRIGSYNEQFF
CDR3nt: TGTGCAAGTCGCTTAAGAATCGGCTCCTACAATGAGCAGTTCTTC
j_gene: TRBJ2-1
d_gene: .
v_gene: TRBV12-2
abundance: .

CDR3aa: CASSSMPWAVRGNEQFF
CDR3nt: TGTGCCAGCAGTTCAATGCCCTGGGCGGTAAGGGGCAATGAGCAGTTCTTC
j_gene: TRBJ2-1
d_gene: .
v_gene: TRBV27
abundance: .

CDR3aa: CASSDRLGDEKLFF
CDR3nt: TGTGCCAGTAGTGACAGGTTGGGGGATGAAAAACTGTTTTTT
j_gene: TRBJ1-4
d_gene: .
v_gene: TRBV19
abundance: .

CDR3aa: CASSLLRLAGGGNEQFF
CDR3nt: TGTGCCAGCAGTTTACTCCGACTAGCGGGAGGAGGCAATGAGCAGTTCTTC
j_gene: TRBJ2-1
d_gene: TRBD2
v_gene: TRBV28
abundance: once

CDR3aa: CASSRDRVAKNIQYF
CDR3nt: TGTGCCAGCAGCCGGGACAGGGTAGCCAAAAACATTCAGTACTTC
j_gene: TRBJ2-4
d_gene: TRBD1
v_gene: TRBV7-9
abundance: .

CDR3aa: CATSRDLTGVLGGANVLTF
CDR3nt: TGTGCCACCAGCAGAGATTTGACCGGGGTCCTCGGTGGGGCCAACGTCCTGACTTTC
j_gene: TRBJ2-6
d_gene: .
v_gene: TRBV15
abundance: once

CDR3aa: CASSDSLGGNQPQHF
CDR3nt: TGTGCCAGCAGTGACTCCTTGGGTGGCAATCAGCCCCAGCATTTT
j_gene: TRBJ1-5
d_gene: .
v_gene: TRBV6-4
abundance: .

CDR3aa: CASSFRQGSETQYF
CDR3nt: TGTGCCAGCAGCTTCAGACAGGGTAGCGAGACCCAGTACTTC
j_gene: TRBJ2-5
d_gene: TRBD1
v_gene: TRBV5-4
abundance: .

CDR3aa: CASSDRLAGISYEQYF
CDR3nt: TGTGCCAGCAGTGATCGACTAGCGGGTATCTCCTACGAGCAGTACTTC
j_gene: TRBJ2-7
d_gene: TRBD2
v_gene: TRBV6-1
abundance: once

CDR3aa: CASSPQGGIYGYTF
CDR3nt: TGTGCCAGCAGTCCTCAGGGGGGCATCTATGGCTACACCTTC
j_gene: TRBJ1-2
d_gene: TRBD1
v_gene: TRBV2
abundance: .

CDR3aa: CASSYGQGAQPQHF
CDR3nt: TGTGCCAGCAGTTACGGACAGGGAGCTCAGCCCCAGCATTTT
j_gene: TRBJ1-5
d_gene: TRBD1
v_gene: TRBV6-6
abundance: .

CDR3aa: CASSQRWRALTEAFF
CDR3nt: TGTGCCAGCAGCCAAAGATGGAGGGCTTTAACTGAAGCTTTCTTT
j_gene: TRBJ1-1
d_gene: .
v_gene: TRBV14
abundance: few

CDR3aa: CASSLFSGSSYNEQFF
CDR3nt: TGTGCCAGCAGCTTATTCAGCGGGAGCTCCTACAATGAGCAGTTCTTC
j_gene: TRBJ2-1
d_gene: TRBD2
v_gene: TRBV7-6
abundance: .

CDR3aa: CASSDSGPYYNEQFF
CDR3nt: TGTGCCAGCAGTGATAGCGGTCCCTACTACAATGAGCAGTTCTTC
j_gene: TRBJ2-1
d_gene: .
v_gene: TRBV2
abundance: .

CDR3aa: CASSQASDNEQFF
CDR3nt: TGTGCCAGCAGTCAGGCGTCTGACAATGAGCAGTTCTTC
j_gene: TRBJ2-1
d_gene: .
v_gene: TRBV6-1
abundance: .

CDR3aa: CASTTGTWSSGNTIYF
CDR3nt: TGTGCCAGCACCACGGGGACTTGGTCCTCTGGAAACACCATATATTTT
j_gene: TRBJ1-3
d_gene: .
v_gene: TRBV28
abundance: .

CDR3aa: CASTSTGETQYF
CDR3nt: TGTGCCAGCACCTCAACAGGGGAGACCCAGTACTTC
j_gene: TRBJ2-5
d_gene: .
v_gene: TRBV6-5
abundance: .

CDR3aa: CASSQSRGAPGYGYTF
CDR3nt: TGTGCCAGCAGCCAATCTCGGGGGGCGCCCGGCTATGGCTACACCTTC
j_gene: TRBJ1-2
d_gene: .
v_gene: TRBV14
abundance: .

CDR3aa: CASSQEVGDSSTDTQYF
CDR3nt: TGCGCCAGCAGCCAAGAAGTTGGCGATTCTAGCACAGATACGCAGTATTTT
j_gene: TRBJ2-3
d_gene: .
v_gene: TRBV4-3
abundance: .

CDR3aa: CASSIGTGTYNEQFF
CDR3nt: TGTGCCAGCTCTATTGGGACAGGGACCTACAATGAGCAGTTCTTC
j_gene: TRBJ2-1
d_gene: TRBD1
v_gene: TRBV5-5
abundance: .

CDR3aa: CASSQTGGSVETQYF
CDR3nt: TGTGCCAGCTCACAGACAGGGGGCTCGGTGGAGACCCAGTACTTC
j_gene: TRBJ2-5
d_gene: TRBD1
v_gene: TRBV18
abundance: .

CDR3aa: CASSSLPDQPQHF
CDR3nt: TGTGCCAGCAGCTCTCTACCTGATCAGCCCCAGCATTTT
j_gene: TRBJ1-5
d_gene: .
v_gene: TRBV9
abundance: .

CDR3aa: CASSPPGIGAETQYF
CDR3nt: TGTGCCAGCTCACCACCTGGGATAGGGGCAGAGACCCAGTACTTC
j_gene: TRBJ2-5
d_gene: .
v_gene: TRBV18
abundance: .

CDR3aa: CASSWADFSLETQYF
CDR3nt: TGCGCCAGCAGCTGGGCCGACTTCAGCTTAGAGACCCAGTACTTC
j_gene: TRBJ2-5
d_gene: .
v_gene: TRBV5-1
abundance: once